The text below deals with one T cell receptor beta chain. The J segment lost 7 bases and the V segment lost 5 bases, leaving 5 bases of the junction unmatched. The CDR3 is 14 residues long. The germline CDR1 and CDR2 sequences are MNHEY and SVGAGI. The PCR used 60 Vbeta and 13 Jbeta primers. Assay: immunoSEQ multiplex PCR; the TCRdb copy retains only in-frame clones and omits some. The sample's table shows just over 60,000 clones. The source of the sample is a study of cytomegalovirus exposure and HLA in healthy donors. The material sequenced was PBMCs. The sequence came from a man aged 25-45 years in good health and CMV-seropositive. The V and J genes are TRBV6-5 and TRBJ1-4; 9 positions agree with TRBD1. CDR3 loop: CASSDGTGPEKLFF. The CDR3 DNA reads as TGTGCCAGCAGTGATGGGACAGGGCCTGAAAAACTGTTTTTT.